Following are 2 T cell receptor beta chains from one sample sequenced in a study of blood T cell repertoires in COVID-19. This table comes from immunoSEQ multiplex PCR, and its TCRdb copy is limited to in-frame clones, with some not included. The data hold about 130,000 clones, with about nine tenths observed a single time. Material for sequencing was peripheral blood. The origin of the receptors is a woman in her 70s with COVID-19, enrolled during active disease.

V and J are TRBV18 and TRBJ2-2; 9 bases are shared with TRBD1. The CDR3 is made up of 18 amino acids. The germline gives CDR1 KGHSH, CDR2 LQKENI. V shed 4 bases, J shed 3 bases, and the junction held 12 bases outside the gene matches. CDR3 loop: CASSRNAGQGEYTGELFF. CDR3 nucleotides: TGTGCCAGCTCACGGAACGCGGGACAGGGAGAATACACCGGGGAGCTGTTTTTT.

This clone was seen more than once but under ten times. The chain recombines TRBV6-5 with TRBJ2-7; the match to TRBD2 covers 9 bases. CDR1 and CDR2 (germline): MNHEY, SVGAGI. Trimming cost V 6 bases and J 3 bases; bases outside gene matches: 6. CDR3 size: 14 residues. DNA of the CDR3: TGTGCCAGCAGAAGGGGGACTAGCCTCTACGAGCAGTACTTC. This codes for CASRRGTSLYEQYF.